These T cell receptor beta chains were read from a single sample in a study of CD8+CD57+ T cells in acquired aplastic anemia. TCRdb passed the reads through MiXCR, listing each CDR3 protein once. Of some 170,000 distinct CDR3 sequences listed, roughly 43% were seen once; the top ten hold roughly 1.2%. The sequenced material came from sorted CD4+, CD8+, or CD8+CD57+ T cells (not recorded which) from PBMCs. The source is a human donor with aplastic anemia. CDR3s include the opening cysteine and the closing phenylalanine or tryptophan. A D gene is named only where the DNA matches it firmly. Size tells how often a clone was seen (once, few, many) or the class of an expanded clone, and some rows leave it out.

V: TRBV7-2
size: NA
D: NA
J: TRBJ1-2
CDR3: CASSLTPLGGGYTF
DNA: TGTGCCAGCAGCTTAACCCCCTTGGGGGGAGGCTACACCTTC

V: TRBV2
size: NA
D: NA
J: TRBJ2-1
CDR3: CASSGLQGNEQFF
DNA: TGTGCCAGCAGTGGTCTTCAGGGCAATGAGCAGTTCTTC

V: TRBV29-1
size: many
D: NA
J: TRBJ1-2
CDR3: CSAPLGNYGYTF
DNA: TGCAGCGCTCCTCTTGGTAACTATGGCTACACCTTC

V: TRBV19
size: NA
D: NA
J: TRBJ1-1
CDR3: CATSPSFF
DNA: TGTGCCACCAGTCCCTCTTTCTTT

V: TRBV20-1
size: many
D: NA
J: TRBJ2-5
CDR3: CSARGNGQETQYF
DNA: TGCAGTGCTAGAGGAAACGGCCAAGAGACCCAGTACTTC

V: TRBV10-2
size: NA
D: NA
J: TRBJ2-7
CDR3: CASSAGTSYYEQYF
DNA: TGCGCCAGCAGCGCCGGGACTTCCTACTACGAGCAGTACTTC

V: TRBV19
size: many
D: NA
J: TRBJ2-6
CDR3: CASSMAPGANVLTF
DNA: TGTGCCAGTAGTATGGCCCCTGGGGCCAACGTCCTGACTTTC

V: TRBV10-3
size: NA
D: TRBD2
J: TRBJ2-6
CDR3: CAWLGGVRGANVLTF
DNA: TGTGCCTGGCTCGGGGGGGTAAGAGGGGCCAACGTCCTGACTTTC

V: TRBV20-1
size: NA
D: TRBD1
J: TRBJ1-6
CDR3: CSASRGQGEQPLHF
DNA: TGCAGTGCTAGCCGTGGACAGGGGGAACAGCCCCTCCACTTT

V: TRBV19
size: NA
D: NA
J: TRBJ1-3
CDR3: CASYGALRRSGNTIYF
DNA: TGTGCCAGCTATGGGGCCCTAAGACGCTCTGGAAACACCATATATTTT

V: TRBV10-2
size: few
D: NA
J: TRBJ1-1
CDR3: CASTGGGEPGHDTEAFF
DNA: TGCGCCAGCACCGGAGGGGGAGAACCGGGGCACGACACTGAAGCTTTCTTT

V: TRBV10-3
size: NA
D: TRBD1
J: TRBJ2-5
CDR3: CASSPTDRDREMETQYF
DNA: TGTGCCAGCAGCCCGACTGACCGGGACAGGGAGATGGAGACCCAGTACTTC

V: TRBV19
size: once
D: NA
J: TRBJ1-5
CDR3: CASRKQFNQPQHF
DNA: TGTGCCAGTAGAAAGCAGTTCAATCAGCCCCAGCATTTT

V: TRBV6-1
size: many
D: NA
J: TRBJ2-1
CDR3: CASSAGSSYNEQFF
DNA: TGTGCCAGCAGTGCAGGTAGCTCCTACAATGAGCAGTTCTTC

V: TRBV25-1
size: NA
D: NA
J: TRBJ2-1
CDR3: CASTGALSYNEQFF
DNA: TGTGCCAGCACTGGGGCTCTCTCCTACAATGAGCAGTTCTTC

V: TRBV25-1
size: NA
D: TRBD1
J: TRBJ1-1
CDR3: CASSPIDRGNTEAFF
DNA: TGTGCCAGCAGTCCCATCGACAGGGGGAACACTGAAGCTTTCTTT

V: TRBV7-3
size: many
D: NA
J: TRBJ1-1
CDR3: CASSLSMNTEAFF
DNA: TGTGCCAGCAGCTTGTCAATGAACACTGAAGCTTTCTTT

V: TRBV4-1
size: NA
D: NA
J: TRBJ2-1
CDR3: CASSQDPSAGAQSSYDEQVF
DNA: TGCGCCAGCAGCCAAGATCCGAGCGCGGGGGCCCAAAGCTCCTACGATGAGCAGGTCTTC

V: TRBV6-1
size: few
D: NA
J: TRBJ2-3
CDR3: CASRTPGGDTQYF
DNA: TGTGCCAGCAGGACACCTGGGGGGGATACGCAGTATTTT

V: TRBV2
size: NA
D: TRBD2
J: TRBJ2-3
CDR3: CASINRGGDTQYF
DNA: TGTGCCAGCATAAACCGGGGGGGAGATACGCAGTATTTT

V: TRBV7-9
size: many
D: NA
J: TRBJ1-2
CDR3: CASSLVARELGYTF
DNA: TGTGCCAGCAGCTTAGTAGCCAGGGAGCTTGGCTACACCTTC

V: TRBV29-1
size: NA
D: TRBD1
J: TRBJ1-1
CDR3: CSVAGQGNTEAFF
DNA: TGCAGCGTTGCCGGACAGGGGAACACTGAAGCTTTCTTT

V: TRBV18
size: NA
D: TRBD1
J: TRBJ2-7
CDR3: CASSPGGTGMYEQYF
DNA: TGTGCCAGCTCACCAGGGGGGACAGGGATGTACGAGCAGTACTTC

V: TRBV29-1
size: NA
D: TRBD1
J: TRBJ1-5
CDR3: CSVADRENQPQHF
DNA: TGCAGCGTGGCTGACAGGGAAAATCAGCCCCAGCATTTT

V: TRBV19
size: many
D: NA
J: TRBJ1-2
CDR3: CASSIRSGQSNYGYTF
DNA: TGTGCCAGTAGTATACGTTCTGGGCAGTCAAACTATGGCTACACCTTC

V: TRBV10-3
size: NA
D: NA
J: TRBJ2-5
CDR3: CAISYSTWNQETQYF
DNA: TGTGCCATCAGTTACTCGACGTGGAATCAAGAGACCCAGTACTTT

V: TRBV11-2
size: NA
D: NA
J: TRBJ2-6
CDR3: CASSLGGLSGANVLTF
DNA: TGTGCCAGCAGCTTAGGTGGGCTCTCTGGGGCCAACGTCCTGACTTTC